This is a list of T cell receptor beta chains from one sample in a study of T cells in localized non-small cell lung cancer. The protocol was immunoSEQ multiplex PCR, while the TCRdb copy is restricted to in-frame clones and leaves out a portion. The sample lists 3,000 or so clones; about 25% were seen once. This sample comprised normal lung tissue next to the tumor, obtained before any cancer treatment. The source of these receptors is a male donor aged 60 or over with stage II lung adenocarcinoma. Each CDR3 is given with its conserved first and last residue. D genes are given only for firm matches. For some rows the clone size is stated as once, few or many, or as a class when expanded; others skip it.

v_gene	j_gene	d_gene	abundance	CDR3nt	CDR3aa
TRBV18	TRBJ2-3	-	-	TGTGCCAGCTCACTCAGCGGTTCCACAGATACGCAGTATTTT	CASSLSGSTDTQYF
TRBV30	TRBJ1-2	TRBD1	-	TGTGCCTCCAACCAGGGGGGGTTAGATGGCTACACCTTC	CASNQGGLDGYTF
TRBV9	TRBJ1-1	-	-	TGTGCCAGCAGTGTCAAAGGGGCCACTGAAGCTTTCTTT	CASSVKGATEAFF
TRBV30	TRBJ2-1	-	few	TGTGCCTGGAGTGTATCCGGGGCAAACAATGAGCAGTTCTTC	CAWSVSGANNEQFF
TRBV11-3	TRBJ2-7	TRBD1	-	TGTGCCAGCGCCCTCGGGACAGGTTTAGACGAGCAGTACTTC	CASALGTGLDEQYF
TRBV28	TRBJ2-2	-	once	TGTGCCAGCAGTCTCGCGGACAGAAACACCGGGGAGCTGTTTTTT	CASSLADRNTGELFF
TRBV18	TRBJ1-1	-	few	TGTGCCAGCTCACCACTTAGTGAGGGCCTCAACACTGAAGCTTTCTTT	CASSPLSEGLNTEAFF
TRBV6-8	TRBJ2-7	TRBD1	few	TGTGCCAGCAGTGAGGTACCGGGACAGGGGGCGGTGCAGTACTTC	CASSEVPGQGAVQYF
TRBV29-1	TRBJ2-4	TRBD2	-	TGCAGCGTTGTGCCTAGCGGGACGGGCAAAAACATTCAGTACTTC	CSVVPSGTGKNIQYF
TRBV6-8	TRBJ1-2	-	medium-sized	TGTGCCAGCAACCGGGGAGCCGAGGCGGGACTCTATGGCTACACCTTC	CASNRGAEAGLYGYTF
TRBV11-3	TRBJ2-1	TRBD2	-	TGTGCCAGCAGCTTAGAGGGACTAGCAGGAAACAATGAGCAGTTCTTC	CASSLEGLAGNNEQFF
TRBV10-2	TRBJ2-7	-	-	TGCGCCAGTAAAGGGACCTTTTACGAGCAGTACTTC	CASKGTFYEQYF
TRBV7-2	TRBJ1-1	-	-	TGTGCCAGCAGGTTCCATAGGAACACTGAAGCTTTCTTT	CASRFHRNTEAFF
TRBV6-7	TRBJ2-5	-	medium-sized	TGTGCCAGCAGTTATGGGGAGACCCAGTACTTC	CASSYGETQYF
TRBV6-8	TRBJ1-4	-	medium-sized	TGTGCCAGCACCTCCCCAGCCAGGGTATTGGATGAAAAACTGTTTTTT	CASTSPARVLDEKLFF
TRBV6-8	TRBJ2-3	TRBD1	few	TGTGCCAGCAGCATTTGGACAGGGGGCGCAGATACGCAGTATTTT	CASSIWTGGADTQYF
TRBV6-8	TRBJ2-4	TRBD1	medium-sized	TGTGCCAGCAGACCCGGGACAGTAGACATTCAGTACTTC	CASRPGTVDIQYF
TRBV7-4	TRBJ2-1	-	medium-sized	TGTGCCAGCAGCTTAGGCTCCTACAATGAGCAGTTCTTC	CASSLGSYNEQFF
TRBV9	TRBJ2-1	-	medium-sized	TGTGCCAGCAGCGTAGCTGGACAGCGGGGCTACAATGAGCAGTTCTTC	CASSVAGQRGYNEQFF
TRBV19	TRBJ1-1	-	-	TGTGCCAGTAGTTCCCGTTCGCGCACCCGGAACACTGAAGCTTTCTTT	CASSSRSRTRNTEAFF
TRBV4-1	TRBJ1-1	-	large	TGCGCCAGCAGCCCGGAGGGAATGGGTGTGGGTGAAGCTTTCTTT	CASSPEGMGVGEAFF
TRBV6-8	TRBJ1-5	-	few	TGTGCCAGCAGTTTATCGGCTGGGGCTGCTCAGCCCCAGCATTTT	CASSLSAGAAQPQHF